The 28 T cell receptor beta chains presented below share a single source sample, sequenced in a study of Graves' ophthalmopathy and Graves' hyperthyroidism (dated by TCRdb to 2016 to 2019). TCRdb shows the sequencer as Illumina HiSeq 2000. For repertoire sequencing, TCR beta CDR3 regions were amplified from RNA transcripts. The first round of RT-PCR was done with HTBI primers and the Qiagen OneStep RT-PCR kit, and was followed by a second round of multiplex PCR, then size selection and purification. The public sequencing data were trimmed at Q25 with fastp and processed into clonotypes with MiXCR by TCRdb, which kept only in-frame beta chains. Entries are consolidated by CDR3 protein sequence, retaining the most common genes and DNA. The sample yields more than 300,000 distinct CDR3 sequences; 15% were counted once. In total, the top ten clones hold 5.5% to 8% of the sample. The sample was peripheral blood. These receptors were taken from a woman aged 18-29 years with stable Graves' hyperthyroidism. Donor details come from another sample of the same person, matched by shared clones.

At least ten counts were recorded for this clonotype. The chain recombines TRBV28 with TRBJ2-2; possibly TRBD2 for D (7 bases). Germline V gene sequence: CDR1 MDHEN, CDR2 SYDVKM. The CDR3 has 15 amino acids. Trimming left V 11 bases short and J 4 bases short, with 20 bases between. As DNA, the CDR3 is TGTGCCCTCCAAGGGGGAGGGTCCACCACCGGGGAGCTGTTTTTT. This codes for CALQGGGSTTGELFF.

Ten or more counts support this clonotype. The J gene is TRBJ2-5, the V gene TRBV6-1, with TRBD1 as a possible D gene (7 bases). V gave up 7 bases and J gave up 0 bases, with 15 bases separating them. The CDR3 sequence is 15 residues long. CDR1 is MNHNS, CDR2 SASEGT, per germline. The CDR3: CASTLTRGDQETQYF. CDR3 coding DNA: TGTGCCAGCACCTTGACCAGGGGGGACCAAGAGACCCAGTACTTC.

This clonotype was seen ten or more times. The rearrangement joins TRBV12-3 or TRBV12-4 to TRBJ2-7; 8 bases agree with TRBD2. The CDR3 runs 13 residues. V lost 5 bases, J lost 2 bases, and 2 bases stayed unmatched. This CDR3 reads CASSPGLAYEQYF. CDR3 in DNA: TGTGCCAGCAGTCCGGGACTAGCCTACGAGCAGTACTTC.

This clonotype was seen ten or more times. This rearrangement joins TRBV11-2 to TRBJ2-5; no firm D call. From germline, CDR1 is SGHAT and CDR2 FQNNGV. The CDR3 has 12 amino acids. Trimming stripped 7 bases from V and 1 base from J, with 7 bases between. The CDR3 sequence: CASNHIQETQYF. The DNA of the CDR3 is TGTGCCAGCAACCATATCCAAGAGACCCAGTACTTC.

Ten or more counts support this clonotype. The chain joins TRBV27 to TRBJ2-2, with D tentatively TRBD2 (5 bases). This CDR3 comprises 13 residues. CDR1 and CDR2 from the germline V gene are MNHEY and SMNVEV (reference sequence). Trimming stripped 3 bases from V and 6 bases from J, with 8 bases between. CDR3 protein: CASSFLRAGELFF. In DNA form, the CDR3 reads TGTGCCAGCAGTTTCCTGCGGGCCGGGGAGCTGTTTTTT.

The chain joins TRBV28 to TRBJ1-2; D gene unclear. The germline V gene encodes CDR1 MDHEN and CDR2 SYDVKM. CDR3 length: 12 amino acids. V lost 11 bases and J lost 5, with 15 bases in between. The CDR3 nucleotides read TGTGCCGGAGGACGTAACCGATATGGCTACACCTTC. Translating it yields CAGGRNRYGYTF.

This clonotype was counted ten times or more. The chain combines TRBV12-3 or TRBV12-4 with TRBJ2-7; D gene ambiguous. V lost 3 bases to trimming and J lost 2 bases, with 8 bases between them. This CDR3 contains 13 residues. CDR3 DNA sequence: TGTGCCAGCAGTTTGTCACAGACCTACGAGCAGTACTTC. Translating it yields CASSLSQTYEQYF.

Note on this clonotype: Given a much more abundant clone one base away, this may be a read error. The chain recombines TRBV11-2 with TRBJ1-1; no reliable D call. Germline V gene data show CDR1 as SGHAT and CDR2 as FQNNGV. This CDR3 is 14 amino acids long. The CDR3 DNA is TGTGCCAGCACCCCGGTGGGAGGGTACACTGAAGCTTGCTTT. Its translation is CASTPVGGYTEACF.

The table lists this clonotype with many counts. The chain is built from TRBV6-1 and TRBJ1-1, with a weak D call TRBD1 (6 bases). CDR1 MNHNS and CDR2 SASEGT come from the germline V gene. The length of the CDR3 is 15 residues. Trimming left V 3 bases short and J 4 bases short, with 15 bases between. The CDR3 reads CASSELVGASTEAFF. For the CDR3, the DNA is TGTGCCAGCAGTGAGCTTGTGGGGGCTAGCACTGAAGCTTTCTTT.

This clonotype was counted many times. This chain connects TRBV6-2 or TRBV6-3 to TRBJ1-5, with D maybe TRBD1 (5 bases). The V end lost 6 bases, the J end lost 5 bases, and 11 bases lay between the germline ends. CDR1 is MNHEY, CDR2 SVGEGT, per germline. The CDR3 spans 13 residues. This chain's CDR3 is CASSNGGYQPQHF. The CDR3 DNA sequence: TGTGCCAGCAGCAACGGGGGGTATCAGCCCCAGCATTTT.

This clonotype has a count of ten or more. The chain joins TRBV12-3 or TRBV12-4 to TRBJ2-7, with D possibly TRBD1 on 5 matching bases. Trimming took 3 bases from V and 3 from J, leaving 9 bases between them. This CDR3 has 13 amino acids. CDR3 sequence reads: CASSLVGDYEQYF. DNA of the CDR3: TGTGCCAGCAGTTTGGTAGGGGACTACGAGCAGTACTTC.

Ten or more counts support this clonotype. The chain has TRBV7-2 and TRBJ2-7; 9 bases are a match to TRBD2. The CDR3 runs to 15 residues. V was pared by 4 bases and J by 6 bases, with 10 bases of the junction left unmatched. Germline CDR1 is SGHTA and CDR2 is FQGNSA. CDR3: CASSWLAGGPGEQYF. As DNA, the CDR3 is TGTGCCAGCAGCTGGTTGGCGGGGGGGCCAGGCGAGCAGTACTTC.

This chain links TRBV11-2 with TRBJ2-7; 13 bases map to TRBD2. The CDR3 spans 17 residues. The germline CDR1 and CDR2 sequences are SGHAT and FQNNGV. Trimming cost V 4 bases and J 6 bases; bases outside gene matches: 12. The CDR3: CASSSGLAGPLRGEQYF. The CDR3 nucleotides read TGTGCCAGCAGCTCGGGACTAGCGGGGCCTTTGAGGGGCGAGCAGTACTTC.

This clonotype was seen ten or more times. The J gene is TRBJ2-7, the V gene TRBV11-2, with D possibly matching TRBD1 (5 bases). Germline CDR1 is SGHAT and CDR2 is FQNNGV. This CDR3 has 13 residues. Deletions cut 6 bases from V and 2 bases from J, with 11 bases between. CDR3 loop: CASRRQSTYEQYF. DNA of the CDR3: TGTGCCAGCAGACGACAGTCTACCTACGAGCAGTACTTC. Using reference TRBV11-2 and TRBJ2-7 for the parts outside the CDR3, the full variable domain is EAGVAQSPRYKIIEKRQSVAFWCNPISGHATLYWYQQILGQGPKLLIQFQNNGVVDDSQLPKDRFSAERLKGVDSTLKIQPAKLEDSAVYLCASRRQSTYEQYFGPGTRLTVT.

The chain employs TRBV19 and TRBJ1-5; D gene uncertain. CDR1 is LNHDA, CDR2 SQIVND, per germline (reference sequence). This CDR3 spans 17 amino acids. V was pared by 1 base and J by 0 bases, with 13 bases between. The CDR3 sequence: CASSIVTAVLSNQPQHF. The CDR3 DNA is TGTGCCAGTAGTATAGTAACGGCGGTCCTTAGCAATCAGCCCCAGCATTTT.

This clonotype was seen many times. This sequence joins TRBV15 and TRBJ2-7; no firm D call. Germline values: CDR1 LNHNV, CDR2 YYDKDF (reference sequence). This CDR3 region has 15 residues. Between the trimmed V and J ends, which lost 1 base and 5 bases, there was a span of 15 bases. CDR3 coding DNA: TGTGCCACCAGCAGAGGAGGATTGGTTAGGAACGAGCAGTACTTC. It encodes CATSRGGLVRNEQYF.

This clonotype was recorded at least ten times. The genes are TRBV6-4 and TRBJ1-1; possibly TRBD1 for D (5 bases). This CDR3 has 13 amino acids. The germline V and J ends were trimmed by 6 bases and 4 bases, with 12 bases remaining between them. Per germline, CDR1 MRHNA and CDR2 SNTAGT. The CDR3 reads CASRDRVVTEAFF. CDR3 in DNA: TGTGCCAGCAGAGACAGAGTGGTCACTGAAGCTTTCTTT.

This clonotype occurred a few times. The chain recombines TRBV6-5 with TRBJ1-6; the match to TRBD1 covers 8 bases. The ends lost 5 bases at V and 13 bases at J; junction bases unmatched: 7. The CDR3 runs 13 residues. Per germline, CDR1 MNHEY and CDR2 SVGAGI. CDR3: CASSPGQGWPLHF. Here the CDR3 DNA reads TGTGCCAGCAGTCCTGGACAGGGATGGCCCCTCCACTTT.

The gene calls are TRBV6-2 or TRBV6-3 and TRBJ2-7; 7 positions agree with TRBD1. The germline gives CDR1 MNHEY, CDR2 SVGEGT. The CDR3 totals 14 residues. V was clipped by 4 bases and J by 3 bases; unmatched bases: 6. CDR3 nucleotides: TGTGCCAGCAGTTCGGGACAGATAAACTACGAGCAGTACTTC. This translates into CASSSGQINYEQYF.

This clonotype was counted ten times or more. The chain employs TRBV11-3 and TRBJ1-2; D perhaps matches TRBD1 (5 bases). The germline V gene encodes CDR1 SGHNT and CDR2 YENEEA. This CDR3 is built from 13 residues. V dropped 4 bases and J dropped 4 bases, with 10 bases sitting between them. CDR3 loop: CASSSGRIYGYTF. As DNA, the CDR3 is TGTGCCAGCAGCTCGGGACGGATCTATGGCTACACCTTC.

This clonotype was recorded at least ten times. The V call is TRBV19, the J call TRBJ1-6; D is unresolved. Germline V CDR1 and CDR2: LNHDA, SQIVND (reference sequence). CDR3 length: 15 residues. V lost 7 bases and J 3 bases, leaving 13 bases between the germline ends. CDR3 DNA sequence: TGTGCCAGTAATCTCGGGCAAATCTATAATTCACCCCTCCACTTT. The encoded protein is CASNLGQIYNSPLHF.

This clonotype was seen more than once but under ten times. A much larger clone lies one base from this, so it may be a read error. The chain links TRBV20-1 to TRBJ1-1; D may be TRBD1 (6 bases). This CDR3 contains 15 residues. Per the germline V gene, CDR1 is DFQATT and CDR2 is SNEGSKA (reference sequence). The CDR3 loop is CSAPVTGPMNTEACF. The CDR3 region has the DNA TGCAGTGCCCCTGTGACAGGCCCCATGAACACTGAAGCTTGCTTT.

This clonotype was observed many times. The J gene is TRBJ1-1, the V gene TRBV12-3 or TRBV12-4; D is undetermined. Trimming shortened V by 5 bases and J by 1 base, and 5 bases separated the two germline ends. This CDR3 contains 12 residues. Written as DNA, the CDR3 is TGTGCCAGCAGTCCCAGGAACACTGAAGCTTTCTTT. It translates to CASSPRNTEAFF.

The genes are TRBV11-2 and TRBJ2-5, with D perhaps matching TRBD1 (5 bases). In germline, CDR1 is SGHAT, CDR2 FQNNGV. Deletions cut 5 bases from V and 4 bases from J, with 14 bases between. CDR3 length equals 14 residues. The CDR3 loop reads CASSPGWGRETQYF. The CDR3 bases are TGTGCCAGCAGCCCAGGCTGGGGCCGAGAGACCCAGTACTTC.

In its sample, this clonotype was seen a few times. The genes are TRBV27 and TRBJ2-7; possibly TRBD1 for D (6 bases). Between the trimmed V and J ends, which lost 2 bases and 3 bases, there was a span of 23 bases. Per germline, CDR1 MNHEY and CDR2 SMNVEV (reference sequence). CDR3 length: 18 amino acids. CDR3 DNA: TGTGCCAGCAGTTTAAAGGTAGCAGGGGCAGGCATAGGCTACGAGCAGTACTTC. Residues: CASSLKVAGAGIGYEQYF.

This clonotype was seen at least ten times. The junction differs from germline at one of its ends, possibly a read error. The gene calls are TRBV7-2 and TRBJ1-2; D call uncertain. CDR1 is SGHTA, CDR2 FQGNSA, per germline. The CDR3 length is 12 residues. The CDR3 reads CANSLVRRGYTF. CDR3 DNA: TGTGCCAACAGCTTAGTTCGTAGGGGCTACACCTTC.

This clonotype was observed many times. This sequence joins TRBV20-1 and TRBJ1-2; 10 bases map to TRBD1. J gave up 6 bases and V 6 bases, and 7 bases lay outside the gene matches. This CDR3 spans 13 amino acids. Per germline, CDR1 DFQATT and CDR2 SNEGSKA (reference sequence). As DNA, the CDR3 is TGCAGTGCCCCGGGGACAGGGGTGCATGGCTACACCTTC. Amino acids: CSAPGTGVHGYTF.

A word on this clonotype: An end of the junction does not agree with germline; a read error may underlie this. The gene calls are TRBV19 and TRBJ1-5; possible D gene TRBD1, 5 bases. Looked up from germline, CDR1 is LNHDA and CDR2 is SQIVND (reference sequence). CDR3 size: 15 residues. The CDR3 DNA sequence: TGTGCCAGTAGTAAGGGGATCAGGTGCAATCAGCCTCAGCATTTT. It is translated as CASSKGIRCNQPQHF. The whole variable domain, remainder taken from reference TRBV19 and TRBJ1-5, is DGGITQSPKYLFRKEGQNVTLSCEQNLNHDAMYWYRQDPGQGLRLIYYSQIVNDFQKGDIAEGYSVSREKKESFPLTVTSAQKNPTAFYLCASSKGIRCNQPQHFGDGTRLSIL.